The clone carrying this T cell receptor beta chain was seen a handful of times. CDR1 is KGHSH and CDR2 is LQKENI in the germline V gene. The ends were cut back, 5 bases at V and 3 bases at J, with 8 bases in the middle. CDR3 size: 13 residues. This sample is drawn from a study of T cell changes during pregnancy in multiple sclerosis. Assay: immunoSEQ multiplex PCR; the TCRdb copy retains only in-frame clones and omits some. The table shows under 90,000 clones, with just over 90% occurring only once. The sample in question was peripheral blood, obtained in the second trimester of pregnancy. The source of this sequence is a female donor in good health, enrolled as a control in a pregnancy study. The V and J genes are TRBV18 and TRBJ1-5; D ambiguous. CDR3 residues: CASSRDNNQPQHF. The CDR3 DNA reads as TGTGCCAGCTCAAGAGACAACAATCAGCCCCAGCATTTT. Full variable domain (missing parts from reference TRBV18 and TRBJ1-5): NAGVMQNPRHLVRRRGQEARLRCSPMKGHSHVYWYRQLPEEGLKFMVYLQKENIIDESGMPKERFSAEFPKEGPSILRIQQVVRGDSAAYFCASSRDNNQPQHFGDGTRLSIL.